The 24 T cell receptor beta chains listed next were all sequenced from one sample in a study of T cell responses to AZD1222 COVID-19 vaccine. Profiled with immunoSEQ multiplex PCR; TCRdb holds only in-frame clones, not every one. The table includes 250,000 to 300,000 clones, almost 95% detected once. This material consisted of peripheral blood, taken 28 days after the second AZD1222 dose. These receptors came from an adult who received the AZD1222 COVID-19 vaccine.

The CDR3: CASSLDPQGDTQYF. CDR3 DNA sequence: TGTGCCAGCAGCTTGGACCCCCAGGGGGATACGCAGTATTTT. V gene TRBV28 combines with J gene TRBJ2-3, with TRBD1 as a possible D gene (6 bases). This CDR3 has 14 residues. Deletions cut 6 bases from V and 6 bases from J, with 16 bases between. CDR1 is MDHEN, CDR2 SYDVKM, per germline.

The rearrangement joins TRBV7-6 to TRBJ2-2; D possibly uses TRBD1 or TRBD2 (6 bases each). V was trimmed by 5 bases and J by 7 bases, leaving 17 bases between them. There are 15 residues in the CDR3. CDR1 and CDR2 from the germline V gene are SGHVS and FNYEAQ. This chain's CDR3 is CASSPEIEGGGELFF. The CDR3 bases are TGTGCCAGCAGCCCAGAGATCGAGGGGGGCGGGGAGCTGTTTTTT.

In nucleotides, the CDR3 is TGCAGCGTTGAACTCCAGGCCGGTTTGAACACTGAAGCTTTCTTT. It specifies CSVELQAGLNTEAFF. V is TRBV29-1 and J is TRBJ1-1; D not certain. The V gene lost 2 bases and the J gene lost 0 bases, with 13 bases spanning the gap. CDR1 is SQVTM and CDR2 is ANQGSEA in the germline V gene. The CDR3 is 15 amino acids.

The CDR3 loop reads CASSLGSGVEQFF. The CDR3, as DNA: TGTGCCAGCAGCTTAGGGAGCGGTGTTGAGCAGTTCTTC. The V and J genes are TRBV11-2 and TRBJ2-1; TRBD2 is a possible D gene (5 bases). Germline V gene sequence: CDR1 SGHAT, CDR2 FQNNGV. Trimming removed 1 base at V and 9 bases at J, with 10 bases between. The CDR3 length is 13 residues.

The chain carries TRBV28 and TRBJ1-1; D perhaps matches TRBD1 (5 bases). Germline loops: CDR1 MDHEN, CDR2 SYDVKM. Trimming removed 3 bases from V and 6 bases from J, with 8 bases in between. The CDR3 is 12 amino acids. The CDR3 nucleotides read TGTGCCAGCAGTTTGGCAGGGTCTGAAGCTTTCTTT. Translated, it gives CASSLAGSEAFF.

The chain links TRBV14 to TRBJ2-7, with TRBD2 identical over 8 bases. The ends lost 0 bases at V and 2 bases at J; junction bases unmatched: 6. This CDR3 has 16 amino acids. Germline assignment: CDR1 SGHDN and CDR2 FVKESK. The CDR3 nucleotides are TGTGCCAGCAGCCAAGAGGGCGGGGGGAACCCCTACGAGCAGTACTTC. It encodes CASSQEGGGNPYEQYF.

This chain connects TRBV4-1 to TRBJ1-1; D gene uncertain. CDR3 size: 14 residues. Germline assignment: CDR1 MGHRA and CDR2 YSYEKL. Trimming took off 1 base at V and 1 base at J, with 7 bases between the two ends. The CDR3 region is CASSQVLGNTEAFF. For the CDR3, the DNA is TGCGCCAGCAGCCAAGTTTTGGGGAACACTGAAGCTTTCTTT.

This chain uses TRBV9 with TRBJ2-7; D is uncertain. This CDR3 has 13 residues. Germline-derived CDR1 and CDR2 are SGDLS and YYNGEE. Trimming pared 0 bases from V and 3 bases from J, leaving 7 bases between. In DNA form, the CDR3 reads TGTGCCAGCAGCGTAGCTATCGGCTACGAGCAGTACTTC. This translates into CASSVAIGYEQYF.

V and J are TRBV4-2 and TRBJ2-7; 8 bases are shared with TRBD1. J lost 4 bases, V lost 4 bases, and 6 bases had no gene match. The CDR3 contains 14 residues. Germline V lookup: CDR1 LGHNA, CDR2 YNFKEQ. For the CDR3, the DNA is TGTGCCAGCAGCCGAGGACAGGGAGCTTACGAGCAGTACTTC. Amino acids: CASSRGQGAYEQYF.

A few counts support this clone. The chain uses TRBV7-3 and TRBJ2-2; 10 nucleotides align to TRBD1. Trimming removed 0 bases from V and 0 bases from J; junction bases left unmatched: 4. The CDR3 runs to 18 residues. Per the germline V gene, CDR1 is SGHTA and CDR2 is FQGTGA. The CDR3 sequence is CASSLTGTGVTNTGELFF. CDR3 nucleotides: TGTGCCAGCAGCTTAACCGGGACAGGGGTAACGAACACCGGGGAGCTGTTTTTT.

A note on this clone: Other nucleotide sequences in the sample specify the same CDR3. The gene calls are TRBV19 and TRBJ1-1; perhaps TRBD1 as D (5 bases). Trimming pared 2 bases from V and 3 bases from J, leaving 10 bases between. Germline V CDR1 and CDR2: LNHDA, SQIVND (reference sequence). CDR3 length: 14 residues. This CDR3 reads CASSIRGGDTEAFF. DNA for the CDR3: TGTGCCAGTAGTATACGGGGGGGAGACACTGAAGCTTTCTTT.

The J gene is TRBJ2-2, the V gene TRBV27, with TRBD2 identical over 7 bases. V lost 4 bases to trimming and J lost 1 base; unmatched junction nucleotides: 0. The CDR3 spans 14 residues. CDR1 and CDR2 from the germline V gene are MNHEY and SMNVEV (reference sequence). CDR3 sequence (DNA): TGTGCCAGCAGTTGGGGGGGGAACACCGGGGAGCTGTTTTTT. Amino acid sequence: CASSWGGNTGELFF.

The chain is built from TRBV6-5 and TRBJ1-1, with D possibly matching TRBD1 (5 bases). The CDR3 has 13 residues. Between the trimmed V and J ends, which lost 2 bases and 5 bases, there was a span of 9 bases. Germline CDR1 is MNHEY and CDR2 is SVGAGI. The CDR3 nucleotides read TGTGCCAGCAGTTACACCAGGGTTACTGAAGCTTTCTTT. This sequence encodes CASSYTRVTEAFF.

V usage is TRBV7-9 and J usage is TRBJ2-7; TRBD1 aligns across 10 bases. This CDR3 comprises 15 residues. The V segment lost 3 bases and the J segment 6 bases; nucleotides outside the gene matches: 8. Germline V CDR1 and CDR2: SEHNR, FQNEAQ (reference sequence). The CDR3 is CASSFMTGGPSEQYF. CDR3 coding DNA: TGTGCCAGCAGCTTTATGACAGGGGGCCCTAGCGAGCAGTACTTC.

This CDR3 is CSVEKGSTEAFF. CDR3 in DNA: TGCAGCGTTGAGAAGGGTTCGACTGAAGCTTTCTTT. V usage is TRBV29-1 and J usage is TRBJ1-1, with D hard to call. This CDR3 is 12 amino acids long. Germline V lookup: CDR1 SQVTM, CDR2 ANQGSEA. Between the trimmed V and J ends, which lost 3 bases and 5 bases, there was a span of 10 bases. The full variable domain, with the rest looked up from reference TRBV29-1 and TRBJ1-1, is SAVISQKPSRDICQRGTSLTIQCQVDSQVTMMFWYRQQPGQSLTLIATANQGSEATYESGFVIDKFPISRPNLTFSTLTVSNMSPEDSSIYLCSVEKGSTEAFFGQGTRLTVV.

This chain links TRBV10-1 with TRBJ2-1, with TRBD1 matching over 8 bases. The CDR3 is 14 residues long. Germline assignment: CDR1 WNHNN and CDR2 SYGVQD (reference sequence). With V trimmed by 4 bases and J by 2 bases, 1 base remained unmatched. The CDR3 region has the DNA TGCGCCAGCAGTGGGACAGGGACCTACAATGAGCAGTTCTTC. This encodes CASSGTGTYNEQFF.

The rearrangement uses TRBV3-1 (or the pseudogene TRBV3-2) and TRBJ2-7, with D possibly matching TRBD2 (6 bases). The CDR3 length is 14 residues. Germline CDR1 reads LGHDT; CDR2 reads YNNKEL (reference sequence). V lost 1 base to trimming and J lost 7 bases, with 14 bases between them. In DNA form, the CDR3 reads TGTGCCAGCAGCCAAGCAGGGATCGGAGGGGAGCAGTACTTC. As protein: CASSQAGIGGEQYF.

The table lists this clone with a count of one. V is TRBV5-1 and J is TRBJ1-6; D is unresolved. V was shortened by 1 base and J by 7 bases, with 9 bases between the two germline ends. From germline, CDR1 is SGHRS and CDR2 YFSETQ. The CDR3 loop spans 14 amino acids. The CDR3 coding sequence is TGCGCCAGCAGCTTGTCCCAGATCAATTCACCCCTCCACTTT. This gives the protein CASSLSQINSPLHF.

V usage is TRBV24-1 and J usage is TRBJ2-7, with D unresolved. The germline gives CDR1 KGHDR, CDR2 SFDVKD. This CDR3 is 14 amino acids long. Trimming removed 0 bases at V and 2 bases at J, with 7 bases between. The CDR3 nucleotides are TGTGCCACCAGTGATTTGGAACGACCCTACGAGCAGTACTTC. It codes for CATSDLERPYEQYF.

In nucleotides, the CDR3 is TGCGCCAGCAGCCGCGAGGACAGCCTCTCCTATAATTCACCCCTCCACTTT. Translation gives CASSREDSLSYNSPLHF. V gene TRBV4-1 combines with J gene TRBJ1-6; D perhaps matches TRBD1 (6 bases). This CDR3 region has 17 residues. The germline V gene has CDR1 MGHRA and CDR2 YSYEKL. Trimming pared 4 bases from V and 0 bases from J, leaving 13 bases between.

This rearrangement joins TRBV5-8 to TRBJ2-1, with 16 bases identical to TRBD2. CDR1 is SGHTS, CDR2 YDEGEE, per germline. Trimming at V came to 6 bases and at J to 7 bases, leaving 10 bases not matched to a gene. The CDR3 spans 17 residues. This chain's CDR3 is CASTLPGLAGGLNEQFF. The CDR3 region has the DNA TGTGCCAGCACCCTACCGGGACTAGCGGGGGGGCTTAATGAGCAGTTCTTC.

This chain's CDR3 is CASSLNPAGTGNTIYF. The CDR3 DNA is TGTGCCAGCAGTTTAAACCCCGCAGGTACTGGAAACACCATATATTTT. The chain is built from TRBV28 and TRBJ1-3; D call uncertain. The length of the CDR3 is 16 residues. Germline loops: CDR1 MDHEN, CDR2 SYDVKM. V was clipped by 2 bases and J by 2 bases, with 13 bases between them.

The chain joins TRBV18 to TRBJ2-7; D gene unclear. Trimming pared 0 bases from V and 2 bases from J, leaving 8 bases between. Germline values: CDR1 KGHSH, CDR2 LQKENI. The CDR3 spans 14 residues. The CDR3 sequence is CASSPPSGAYEQYF. CDR3 nucleotide sequence: TGTGCCAGCTCACCACCCTCAGGTGCCTACGAGCAGTACTTC.

This clone has just a few counts. This chain connects TRBV6-5 to TRBJ1-5; 7 nucleotides align to TRBD1. V lost 5 bases to trimming and J lost 5 bases; unmatched junction nucleotides: 9. The CDR3 has 15 residues. Germline-derived CDR1 and CDR2 are MNHEY and SVGAGI. The CDR3 region has the DNA TGTGCCAGCAGTCACCTACAGGGGTCTCATCAGCCCCAGCATTTT. This sequence encodes CASSHLQGSHQPQHF.